The rows below give T cell receptor beta chains drawn from one sample of a study of blood T cell repertoires in COVID-19. Assay: immunoSEQ multiplex PCR; the TCRdb copy retains only in-frame clones and omits some. The repertoire holds tens of thousands of clones, with roughly nine tenths as singletons. The sample comprised peripheral blood. These receptors all stem from a human donor in a cohort sampled during active COVID-19. The CDR3 runs from the conserved cysteine through the conserved F or W. A D gene is named only where the DNA matches it firmly.

V gene	J gene	D gene	CDR3 protein	CDR3 DNA
TRBV29-1	TRBJ1-1	.	CSVARQSEAFF	TGCAGCGTTGCCCGACAGAGCGAAGCTTTCTTT
TRBV18	TRBJ2-1	.	CASSPTTPTGYNEQFF	TGTGCCAGCTCACCCACGACTCCAACTGGCTACAATGAGCAGTTCTTC
TRBV7-9	TRBJ1-4	TRBD1	CASSTDRGPNEKLFF	TGTGCCAGCAGCACAGACAGGGGGCCTAATGAAAAACTGTTTTTT
TRBV28	TRBJ2-3	TRBD2	CASSLVSGGGDTQYF	TGTGCCAGCAGTTTAGTGAGCGGGGGGGGAGATACGCAGTATTTT
TRBV9	TRBJ2-1	TRBD2	CASSVRREGPENEQFF	TGTGCCAGCAGCGTAAGGCGGGAGGGCCCTGAAAATGAGCAGTTCTTC
TRBV11-2	TRBJ1-5	TRBD1	CASSYTTGVNQPQHF	TGTGCCAGCAGCTATACCACAGGGGTGAATCAGCCCCAGCATTTT
TRBV19	TRBJ2-3	.	CASSIADRGPDTQYF	TGTGCCAGTAGTATCGCGGACCGCGGGCCAGATACGCAGTATTTT
TRBV6-5	TRBJ2-2	.	CASRPGGVETGELFF	TGTGCCAGCAGGCCCGGGGGAGTCGAAACCGGGGAGCTGTTTTTT
TRBV25-1	TRBJ2-5	.	CASSEIGTYAETQYF	TGTGCCAGCAGTGAAATCGGGACTTACGCAGAGACCCAGTACTTC
TRBV7-6	TRBJ1-2	TRBD1	CASSPRGQGAGYTF	TGTGCCAGCAGCCCAAGGGGACAGGGGGCTGGCTACACCTTC
TRBV7-2	TRBJ1-2	.	CASSLDGRNYGYTF	TGTGCCAGCAGCTTAGATGGCCGTAACTATGGCTACACCTTC